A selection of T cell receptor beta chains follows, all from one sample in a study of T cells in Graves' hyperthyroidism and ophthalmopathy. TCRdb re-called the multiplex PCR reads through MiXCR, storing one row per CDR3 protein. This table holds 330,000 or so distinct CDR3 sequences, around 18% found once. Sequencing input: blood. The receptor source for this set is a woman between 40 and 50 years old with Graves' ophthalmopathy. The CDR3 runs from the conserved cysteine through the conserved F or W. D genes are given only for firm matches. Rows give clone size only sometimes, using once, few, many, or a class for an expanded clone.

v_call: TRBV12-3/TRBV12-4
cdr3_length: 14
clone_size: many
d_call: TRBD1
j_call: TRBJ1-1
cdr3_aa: CASSQGQLNTEAFF
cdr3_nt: TGTGCCAGCAGCCAGGGACAGCTGAACACTGAAGCTTTCTTT

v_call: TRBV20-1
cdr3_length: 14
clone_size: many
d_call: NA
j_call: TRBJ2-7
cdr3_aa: CSARDRESSYEQYF
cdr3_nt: TGCAGTGCTAGAGATCGCGAAAGCTCCTACGAGCAGTACTTC

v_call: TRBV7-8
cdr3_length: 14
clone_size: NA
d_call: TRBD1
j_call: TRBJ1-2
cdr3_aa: CASSLGDRGGGYTF
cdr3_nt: TGTGCCAGCAGCTTAGGGGACAGGGGAGGCGGCTACACCTTC

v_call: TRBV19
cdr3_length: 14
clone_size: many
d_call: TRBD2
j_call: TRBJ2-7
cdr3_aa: CASMPADAGEKQYF
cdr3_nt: TGTGCCAGTATGCCCGCGGATGCGGGAGAGAAGCAGTACTTC

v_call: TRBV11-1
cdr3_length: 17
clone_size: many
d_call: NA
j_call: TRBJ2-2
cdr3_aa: CASSKPGLPTFTGELFF
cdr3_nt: TGTGCCAGCAGCAAACCGGGCCTACCAACCTTTACCGGGGAGCTGTTTTTT

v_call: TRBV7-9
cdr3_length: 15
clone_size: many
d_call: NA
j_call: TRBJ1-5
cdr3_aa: CASSPLGSSNQPQHF
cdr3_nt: TGTGCCAGCAGCCCCTTGGGTTCCAGCAATCAGCCCCAGCATTTT

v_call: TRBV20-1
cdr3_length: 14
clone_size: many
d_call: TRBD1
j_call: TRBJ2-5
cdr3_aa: CSAIQGAGQETQYF
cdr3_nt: TGCAGTGCTATACAGGGGGCGGGTCAAGAGACCCAGTACTTC

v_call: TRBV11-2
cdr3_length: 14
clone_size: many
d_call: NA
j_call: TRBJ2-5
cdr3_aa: CASSFGLGQETQYF
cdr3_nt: TGTGCCAGCAGCTTTGGACTGGGCCAAGAGACCCAGTACTTC

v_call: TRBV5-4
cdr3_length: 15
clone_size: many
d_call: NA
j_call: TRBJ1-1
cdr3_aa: CASSPGPISFTEAFF
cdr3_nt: TGTGCCAGCAGCCCTGGACCCATTTCGTTCACTGAAGCTTTCTTT

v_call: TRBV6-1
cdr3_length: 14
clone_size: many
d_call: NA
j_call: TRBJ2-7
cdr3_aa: CASSEEAGGYEQYF
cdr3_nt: TGTGCCAGCAGTGAAGAGGCAGGGGGGTACGAGCAGTACTTC

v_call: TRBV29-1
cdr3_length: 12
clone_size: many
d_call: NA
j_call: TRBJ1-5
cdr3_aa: CSVGRDNQPQHF
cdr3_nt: TGCAGCGTGGGCAGGGATAATCAGCCCCAGCATTTT

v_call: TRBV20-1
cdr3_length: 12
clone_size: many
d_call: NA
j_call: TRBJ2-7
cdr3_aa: CSARDRWPEQYF
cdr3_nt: TGCAGTGCTAGAGATCGGTGGCCCGAGCAGTACTTC

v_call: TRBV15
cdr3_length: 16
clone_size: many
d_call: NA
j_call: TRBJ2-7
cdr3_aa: CATSRPILGASYEQYF
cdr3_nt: TGTGCCACCAGCAGACCCATCTTAGGGGCTTCATACGAGCAGTACTTC

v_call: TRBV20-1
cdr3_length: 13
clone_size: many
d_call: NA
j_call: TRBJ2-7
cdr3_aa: CSARGLSTYEQYF
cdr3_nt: TGCAGTGCTAGGGGGCTAAGTACCTACGAGCAGTACTTC

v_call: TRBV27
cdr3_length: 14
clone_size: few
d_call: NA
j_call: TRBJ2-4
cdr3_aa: CASSLSAGQNIQYF
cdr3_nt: TGTGCCAGCAGTTTATCCGCAGGTCAAAACATTCAGTACTTC

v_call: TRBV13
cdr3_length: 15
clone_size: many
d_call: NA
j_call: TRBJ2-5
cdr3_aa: CASSFGQAGGETQYF
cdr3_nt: TGTGCCAGCAGCTTTGGTCAGGCGGGTGGAGAGACCCAGTACTTC

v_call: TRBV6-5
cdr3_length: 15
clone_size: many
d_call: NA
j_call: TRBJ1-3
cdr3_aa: CASSYSQGTGNTIYF
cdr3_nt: TGTGCCAGCAGTTACTCTCAGGGGACTGGAAACACCATATATTTT

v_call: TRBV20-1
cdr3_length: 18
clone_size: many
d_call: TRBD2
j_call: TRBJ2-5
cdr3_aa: CSAPEPGGPSQLQETQYF
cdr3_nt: TGCAGTGCCCCCGAGCCGGGAGGCCCGTCGCAGTTACAAGAGACCCAGTACTTC

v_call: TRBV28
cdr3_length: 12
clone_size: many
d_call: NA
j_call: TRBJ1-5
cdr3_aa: CASTPTRQPQHF
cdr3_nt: TGTGCCAGCACCCCGACTCGGCAGCCCCAGCATTTT

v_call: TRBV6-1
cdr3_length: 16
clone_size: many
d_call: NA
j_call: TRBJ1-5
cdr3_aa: CASSEAIGDLNQPQHF
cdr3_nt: TGTGCCAGCAGTGAAGCCATTGGGGACCTCAATCAGCCCCAGCATTTT

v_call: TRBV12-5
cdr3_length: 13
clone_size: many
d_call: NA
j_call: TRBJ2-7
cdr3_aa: CASGLVWRNEQYF
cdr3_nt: TGTGCTAGTGGTTTGGTATGGCGGAACGAGCAGTACTTC

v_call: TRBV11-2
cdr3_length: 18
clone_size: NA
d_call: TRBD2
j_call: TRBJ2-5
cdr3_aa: CASSPRLAGGSLQETQYF
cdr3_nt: TGTGCCAGCAGCCCCCGACTAGCGGGAGGGTCGCTACAAGAGACCCAGTACTTC

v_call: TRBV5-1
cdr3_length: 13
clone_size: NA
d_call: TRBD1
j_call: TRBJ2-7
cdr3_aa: CASSTGQGREQYF
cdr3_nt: TGCGCCAGCAGCACGGGACAGGGTCGGGAGCAGTACTTC

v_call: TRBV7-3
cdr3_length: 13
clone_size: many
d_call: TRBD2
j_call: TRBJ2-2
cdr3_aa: CASGLAGTGELFF
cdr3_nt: TGTGCCAGCGGACTAGCGGGCACCGGGGAGCTGTTTTTT

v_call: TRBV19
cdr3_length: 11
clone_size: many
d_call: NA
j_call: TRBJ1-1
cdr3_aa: CASGLQGEAFF
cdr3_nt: TGTGCCAGTGGACTACAGGGCGAAGCTTTCTTT

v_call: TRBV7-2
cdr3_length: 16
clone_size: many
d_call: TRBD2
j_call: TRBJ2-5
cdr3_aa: CASSLVRLAGGETQYF
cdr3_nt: TGTGCCAGCAGCTTAGTTCGGCTAGCGGGAGGTGAGACCCAGTACTTC

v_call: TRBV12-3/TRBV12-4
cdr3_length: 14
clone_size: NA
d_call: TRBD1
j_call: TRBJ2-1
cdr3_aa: CASSRTGGSNEQFF
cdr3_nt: TGTGCCAGCAGCAGGACAGGGGGCTCGAATGAGCAGTTCTTC

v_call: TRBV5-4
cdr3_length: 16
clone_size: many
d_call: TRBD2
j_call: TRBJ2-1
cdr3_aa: CASSFGTSGAYNEQFF
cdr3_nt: TGTGCCAGCAGCTTCGGGACTAGCGGGGCCTACAATGAGCAGTTCTTC

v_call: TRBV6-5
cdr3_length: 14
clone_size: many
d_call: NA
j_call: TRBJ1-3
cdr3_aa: CASRSDRLRNTIYF
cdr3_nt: TGTGCCAGCAGATCCGACAGGCTGAGAAACACCATATATTTT

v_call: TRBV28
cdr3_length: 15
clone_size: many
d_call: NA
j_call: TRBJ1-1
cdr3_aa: CASIAPDRRGTEAFF
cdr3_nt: TGTGCCAGCATCGCCCCCGACAGAAGAGGAACTGAAGCTTTCTTT

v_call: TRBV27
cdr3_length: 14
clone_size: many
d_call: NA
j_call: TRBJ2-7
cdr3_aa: CASSRGATRYEQYF
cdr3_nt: TGTGCCAGCAGCCGGGGCGCGACTCGGTACGAGCAGTACTTC

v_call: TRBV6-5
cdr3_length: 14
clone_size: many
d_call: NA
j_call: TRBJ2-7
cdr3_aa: CASSYQAESYEQYF
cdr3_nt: TGTGCCAGCAGTTACCAAGCGGAGTCCTACGAGCAGTACTTC

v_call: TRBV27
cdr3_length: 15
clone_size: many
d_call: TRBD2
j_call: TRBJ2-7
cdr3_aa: CASSHTSLGRGEQYF
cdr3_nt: TGTGCCAGCAGTCACACCTCCCTCGGGAGGGGCGAGCAGTACTTC

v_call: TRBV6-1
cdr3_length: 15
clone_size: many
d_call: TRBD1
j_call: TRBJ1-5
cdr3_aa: CASSEQGTVHQPQHF
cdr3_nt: TGTGCCAGCAGTGAACAAGGGACAGTCCATCAGCCCCAGCATTTT

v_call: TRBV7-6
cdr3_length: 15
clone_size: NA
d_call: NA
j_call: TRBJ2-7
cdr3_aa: CASSLRRYSEDEQYF
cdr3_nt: TGTGCCAGCAGCTTAAGGCGCTATTCGGAGGACGAGCAGTACTTC

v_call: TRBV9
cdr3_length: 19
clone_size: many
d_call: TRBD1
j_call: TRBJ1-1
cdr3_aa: CASSAPPAPDRGRNTEAFF
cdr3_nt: TGTGCCAGCAGCGCACCCCCTGCCCCTGACAGGGGGCGAAACACTGAAGCTTTCTTT

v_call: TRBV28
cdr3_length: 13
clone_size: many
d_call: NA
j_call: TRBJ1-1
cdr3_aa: CASSFRDRDEAFF
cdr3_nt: TGTGCCAGCAGTTTCAGGGATCGTGATGAAGCTTTCTTT

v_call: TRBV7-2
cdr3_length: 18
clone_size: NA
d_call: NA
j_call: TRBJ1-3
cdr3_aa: CASSFSPQQVISGNTIYF
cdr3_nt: TGTGCCAGCAGCTTTAGCCCCCAACAGGTGATCTCTGGAAACACCATATATTTT

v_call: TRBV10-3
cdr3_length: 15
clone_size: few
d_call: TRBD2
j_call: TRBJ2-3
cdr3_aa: CAISRLAPDTDTQYF
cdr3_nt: TGTGCCATCAGTCGACTAGCCCCTGACACAGATACGCAGTATTTT

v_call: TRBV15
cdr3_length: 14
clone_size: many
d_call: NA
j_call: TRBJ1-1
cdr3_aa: CATSSPGLGTEAFF
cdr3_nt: TGTGCCACCTCCTCCCCGGGTTTGGGCACTGAAGCTTTCTTT

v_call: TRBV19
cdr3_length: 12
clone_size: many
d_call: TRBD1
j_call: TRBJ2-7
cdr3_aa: CASSGDRYEQYF
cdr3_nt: TGTGCCAGTAGTGGGGACAGGTACGAGCAGTACTTC

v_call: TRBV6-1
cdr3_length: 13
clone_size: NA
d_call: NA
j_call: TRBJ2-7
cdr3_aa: CASRVGGRVEQYF
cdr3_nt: TGTGCCAGCAGGGTGGGGGGAAGGGTCGAGCAGTACTTC

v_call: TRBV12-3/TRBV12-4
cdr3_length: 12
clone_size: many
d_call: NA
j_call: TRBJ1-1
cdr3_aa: CASRIKTEQAFF
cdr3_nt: TGTGCCAGCAGAATTAAAACAGAACAAGCTTTCTTT

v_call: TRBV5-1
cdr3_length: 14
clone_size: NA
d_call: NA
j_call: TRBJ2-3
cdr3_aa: CASSPLSGQDTQYF
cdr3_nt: TGCGCCAGCAGCCCCCTATCAGGTCAAGATACGCAGTATTTT

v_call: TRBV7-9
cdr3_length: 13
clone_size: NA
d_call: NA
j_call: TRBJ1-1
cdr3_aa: CASRKEADTEAFF
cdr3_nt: TGTGCCAGCAGGAAAGAGGCGGACACTGAAGCTTTCTTT

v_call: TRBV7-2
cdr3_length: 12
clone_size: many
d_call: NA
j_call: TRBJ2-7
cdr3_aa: CASSTNSYEQYF
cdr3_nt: TGTGCCAGCAGCACCAACTCCTACGAGCAGTACTTC